Below, 12 T cell receptor beta chains from the same sample are listed, as sequenced in a study of blood T cell repertoires in COVID-19 (TCRdb year 2020). Libraries were made using the immunoSEQ multiplex PCR assay. TCRdb holds this immuneACCESS table with in-frame rearrangements only. Some clones are missing; in checked studies, unresolved V genes explain under half, and the rest has no known cause. For this sample the table gives about 150,000 clones, of which approximately 90% were detected only once. The top ten clones comprise 0.95% of the sample. The sample consisted of peripheral blood. Every receptor here comes from a woman between 50 and 59 years old with acute or convalescent COVID-19.

The chain has TRBV5-6 and TRBJ1-4; 8 positions agree with TRBD1. This CDR3 has 15 residues. V lost 4 bases, J lost 7 bases, and 9 bases stayed unmatched. In germline, CDR1 is SGHDT, CDR2 YYEEEE. The CDR3: CASSPDPTGGEKLFF. Here the CDR3 DNA reads TGTGCCAGCAGCCCCGACCCCACAGGGGGTGAAAAACTGTTTTTT.

The chain joins TRBV9 to TRBJ2-7, with D possibly TRBD2 on 6 matching bases. The CDR3 spans 15 residues. CDR1 is SGDLS and CDR2 is YYNGEE in the germline V gene. V lost 4 bases to trimming and J lost 3 bases, with 17 bases between them. CDR3 amino acids: CASSPEGLASYEQYF. In nucleotides, the CDR3 is TGTGCCAGCAGCCCTGAGGGCCTAGCGAGCTACGAGCAGTACTTC.

This chain joins TRBV19 and TRBJ1-1; TRBD1 matches at 7 bases. V was pared by 5 bases and J by 10 bases, with 10 bases of the junction left unmatched. The V gene's germline CDR1 is LNHDA and CDR2 SQIVND (reference sequence). This CDR3 region has 13 residues. CDR3 sequence (DNA): TGTGCCAGTAGTCTTTGGGACAGTAGGCGAGCTTTCTTT. Translated: CASSLWDSRRAFF.

The chain carries TRBV5-1 and TRBJ2-7, with TRBD2 identical over 9 bases. Germline V gene data show CDR1 as SGHRS and CDR2 as YFSETQ. The CDR3 spans 15 residues. V was pared by 4 bases and J by 7 bases, with 12 bases of the junction left unmatched. The CDR3 is CASSTLAGERREQYF. The CDR3 DNA reads as TGCGCCAGCAGCACCTTAGCGGGGGAGAGGAGGGAGCAGTACTTC.

This rearrangement joins TRBV4-2 to TRBJ2-7; 8 nucleotides match TRBD2. Germline values: CDR1 LGHNA, CDR2 YNFKEQ. The trim removed 0 bases at V and 7 bases at J, leaving 8 bases unmatched. The CDR3 runs to 15 residues. The CDR3: CASSQELAALREQYF. Written as DNA, the CDR3 is TGTGCCAGCAGCCAAGAACTAGCGGCGCTACGGGAGCAGTACTTC.

This clone was picked up one time. The J gene is TRBJ2-7, the V gene TRBV5-6; no firm D call. The CDR3 contains 12 residues. CDR1 is SGHDT and CDR2 is YYEEEE in the germline V gene. Trimming shortened V by 3 bases and J by 1 base, and 5 bases separated the two germline ends. CDR3 nucleotides: TGTGCCAGCAGCTCTACGTCCTACGAGCAGTACTTC. Protein product: CASSSTSYEQYF.

The V and J genes are TRBV7-8 and TRBJ2-4; D might be TRBD1 (5 bases). Germline V gene data show CDR1 as SGHVS and CDR2 as FQNEAQ. This CDR3 is 14 amino acids long. Trimming pared 5 bases from V and 2 bases from J, leaving 10 bases between. CDR3 DNA sequence: TGTGCCAGCAGCCCAACAGGATCCAAAAACATTCAGTACTTC. Amino acids: CASSPTGSKNIQYF.

The CDR3 is CASSIGRGNYGYTF. The CDR3 region has the DNA TGTGCCAGTAGTATCGGGAGGGGTAACTATGGCTACACCTTC. This chain links TRBV19 with TRBJ1-2; possibly TRBD1 for D (5 bases). The germline gives CDR1 LNHDA, CDR2 SQIVND (reference sequence). Trimming cost V 3 bases and J 1 base, with 9 bases left between them. The CDR3 totals 14 residues. The variable domain in full, completed from reference TRBV19 and TRBJ1-2, reads DGGITQSPKYLFRKEGQNVTLSCEQNLNHDAMYWYRQDPGQGLRLIYYSQIVNDFQKGDIAEGYSVSREKKESFPLTVTSAQKNPTAFYLCASSIGRGNYGYTFGSGTRLTVV.

The chain has TRBV15 and TRBJ2-7; D might be TRBD2 (5 bases). V lost 8 bases and J lost 6, with 14 bases in between. CDR1 is LNHNV, CDR2 YYDKDF, per germline (reference sequence). There are 12 residues in the CDR3. The CDR3 loop is CATLKRAGEQYF. The CDR3 DNA sequence: TGTGCCACCCTAAAGAGGGCGGGCGAGCAGTACTTC.

V usage is TRBV19 and J usage is TRBJ2-7; 11 nucleotides agree with TRBD1. Looked up from germline, CDR1 is LNHDA and CDR2 is SQIVND (reference sequence). The junction had 5 bases not matched to a gene; V was cut back by 5 bases and J by 2 bases. This CDR3 region has 15 residues. CDR3 bases: TGTGCCAGTAGTTTCCGGGACAGGGGGGCCTACGAGCAGTACTTC. Its protein product is CASSFRDRGAYEQYF. The full variable domain, completed using reference TRBV19 and TRBJ2-7, is DGGITQSPKYLFRKEGQNVTLSCEQNLNHDAMYWYRQDPGQGLRLIYYSQIVNDFQKGDIAEGYSVSREKKESFPLTVTSAQKNPTAFYLCASSFRDRGAYEQYFGPGTRLTVT.

The CDR3 loop reads CASSISGGALSETQYF. CDR3 nucleotide sequence: TGTGCCAGCAGTATTAGCGGGGGGGCCTTGTCAGAGACCCAGTACTTC. This chain connects TRBV2 to TRBJ2-5; 11 nucleotides match TRBD2. Germline V gives CDR1 SNHLY, CDR2 FYNNEI. J gave up 4 bases and V 5 bases, and 9 bases lay outside the gene matches. This CDR3 spans 16 amino acids.

The chain links TRBV7-6 to TRBJ1-3; 8 nucleotides agree with TRBD1. Trimming removed 6 bases from V and 0 bases from J; junction bases left unmatched: 7. The V gene's germline CDR1 is SGHVS and CDR2 FNYEAQ. The CDR3 is 16 amino acids. CDR3 bases: TGTGCCAGCAGTTACAGGGGGACCGACTCTGGAAACACCATATATTTT. This codes for CASSYRGTDSGNTIYF.